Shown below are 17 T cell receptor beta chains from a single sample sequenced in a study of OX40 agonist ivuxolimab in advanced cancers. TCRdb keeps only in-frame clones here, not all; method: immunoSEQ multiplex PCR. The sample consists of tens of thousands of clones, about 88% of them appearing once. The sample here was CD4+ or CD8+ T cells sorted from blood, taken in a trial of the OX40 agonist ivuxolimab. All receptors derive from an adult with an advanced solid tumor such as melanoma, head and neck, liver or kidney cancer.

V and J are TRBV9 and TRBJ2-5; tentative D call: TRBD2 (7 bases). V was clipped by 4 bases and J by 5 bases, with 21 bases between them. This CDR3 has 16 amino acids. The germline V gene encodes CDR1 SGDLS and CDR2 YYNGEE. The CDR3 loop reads CASSPFGTGGGETQYF. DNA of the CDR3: TGTGCCAGCAGCCCATTTGGGACGGGGGGCGGGGAGACCCAGTACTTC. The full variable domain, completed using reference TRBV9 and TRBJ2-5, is DSGVTQTPKHLITATGQRVTLRCSPRSGDLSVYWYQQSLDQGLQFLIQYYNGEERAKGNILERFSAQQFPDLHSELNLSSLELGDSALYFCASSPFGTGGGETQYFGPGTRLLVL.

The CDR3, as DNA: TGTGCCAGCAGTTTAAGACAGAGACAAGAGACCCAGTACTTC. Translating gives CASSLRQRQETQYF. The V call is TRBV28, the J call TRBJ2-5, with D perhaps matching TRBD1 (5 bases). Trimming stripped 2 bases from V and 2 bases from J, with 9 bases between. The CDR3 runs 14 residues. Germline V gene data show CDR1 as MDHEN and CDR2 as SYDVKM.

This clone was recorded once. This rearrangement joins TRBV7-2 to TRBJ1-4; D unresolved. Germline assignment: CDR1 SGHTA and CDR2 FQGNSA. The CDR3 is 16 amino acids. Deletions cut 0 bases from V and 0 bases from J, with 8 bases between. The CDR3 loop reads CASSLARGPTNEKLFF. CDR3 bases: TGTGCCAGCAGCTTAGCGCGAGGGCCAACTAATGAAAAACTGTTTTTT.

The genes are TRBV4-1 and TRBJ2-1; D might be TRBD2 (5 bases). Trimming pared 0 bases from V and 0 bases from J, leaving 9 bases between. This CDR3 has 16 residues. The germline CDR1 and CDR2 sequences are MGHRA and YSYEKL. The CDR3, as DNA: TGCGCCAGCAGCCAAGATGACGGGAACTCCTACAATGAGCAGTTCTTC. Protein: CASSQDDGNSYNEQFF.

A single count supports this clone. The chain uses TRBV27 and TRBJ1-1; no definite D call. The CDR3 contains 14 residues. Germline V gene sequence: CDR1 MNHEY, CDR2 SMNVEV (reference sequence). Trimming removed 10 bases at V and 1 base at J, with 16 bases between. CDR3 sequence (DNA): TGTGCCACCCAGAGTGTGTACAGGAACACTGAAGCTTTCTTT. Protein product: CATQSVYRNTEAFF.

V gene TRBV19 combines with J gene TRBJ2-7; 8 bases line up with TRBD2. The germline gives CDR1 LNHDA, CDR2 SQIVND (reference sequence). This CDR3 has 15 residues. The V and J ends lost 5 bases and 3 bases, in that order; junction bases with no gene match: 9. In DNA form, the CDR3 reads TGTGCCAGTAGTCCCCCCGAAGCGGGAGACTACGAGCAGTACTTC. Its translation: CASSPPEAGDYEQYF.

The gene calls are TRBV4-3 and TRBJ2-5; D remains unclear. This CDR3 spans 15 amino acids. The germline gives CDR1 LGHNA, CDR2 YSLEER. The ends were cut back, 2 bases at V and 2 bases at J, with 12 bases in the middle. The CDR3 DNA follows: TGCGCCAGCAGCCAATCCCCGGGTACTCAAGAGACCCAGTACTTC. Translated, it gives CASSQSPGTQETQYF.

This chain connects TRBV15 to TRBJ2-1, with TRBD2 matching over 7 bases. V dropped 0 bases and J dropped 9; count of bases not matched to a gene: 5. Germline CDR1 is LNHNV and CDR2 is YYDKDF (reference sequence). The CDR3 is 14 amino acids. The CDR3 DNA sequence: TGTGCCACCAGCAGAGATTCGGGACTATCTGAGCAGTTCTTC. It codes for CATSRDSGLSEQFF.

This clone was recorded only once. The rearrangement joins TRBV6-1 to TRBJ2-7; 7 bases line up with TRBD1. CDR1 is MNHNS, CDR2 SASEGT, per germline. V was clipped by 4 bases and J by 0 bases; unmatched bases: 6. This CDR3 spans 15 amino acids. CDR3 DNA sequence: TGTGCCAGCAGTGTACGAGACAGGGTCTCCTACGAGCAGTACTTC. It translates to CASSVRDRVSYEQYF.

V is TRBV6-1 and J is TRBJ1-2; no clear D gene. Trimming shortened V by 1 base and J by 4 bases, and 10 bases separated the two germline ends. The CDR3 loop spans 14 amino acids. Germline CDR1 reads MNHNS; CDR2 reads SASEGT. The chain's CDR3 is CASSEGGIFYGYTF. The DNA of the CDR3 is TGTGCCAGCAGTGAAGGAGGGATATTCTATGGCTACACCTTC.

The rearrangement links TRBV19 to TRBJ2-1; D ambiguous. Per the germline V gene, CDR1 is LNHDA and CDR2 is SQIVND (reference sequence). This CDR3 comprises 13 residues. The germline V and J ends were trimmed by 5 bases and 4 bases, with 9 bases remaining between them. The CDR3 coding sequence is TGTGCCAGTAGTGTCGGATGGTACAATGAGCAGTTCTTC. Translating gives CASSVGWYNEQFF.

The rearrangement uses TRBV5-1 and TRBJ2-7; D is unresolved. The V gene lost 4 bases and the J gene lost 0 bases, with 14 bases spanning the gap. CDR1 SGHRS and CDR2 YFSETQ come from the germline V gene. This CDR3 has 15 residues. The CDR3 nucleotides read TGCGCCAGCAGCCCAATTGACTTCCTCTCCTACGAGCAGTACTTC. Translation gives CASSPIDFLSYEQYF.

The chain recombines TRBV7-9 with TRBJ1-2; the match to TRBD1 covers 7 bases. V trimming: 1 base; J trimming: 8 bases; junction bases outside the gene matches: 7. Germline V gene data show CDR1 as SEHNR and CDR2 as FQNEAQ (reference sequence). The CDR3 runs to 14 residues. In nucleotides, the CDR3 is TGTGCCAGCAGCTTAGGAGGGGGCAGGATGGGCTACACCTTC. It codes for CASSLGGGRMGYTF.

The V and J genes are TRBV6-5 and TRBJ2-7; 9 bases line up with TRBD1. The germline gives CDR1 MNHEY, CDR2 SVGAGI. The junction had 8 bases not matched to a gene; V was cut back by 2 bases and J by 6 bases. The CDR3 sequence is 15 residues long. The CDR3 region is CASSYRGTGFGEQYF. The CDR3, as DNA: TGTGCCAGCAGTTACCGAGGGACAGGGTTTGGCGAGCAGTACTTC.

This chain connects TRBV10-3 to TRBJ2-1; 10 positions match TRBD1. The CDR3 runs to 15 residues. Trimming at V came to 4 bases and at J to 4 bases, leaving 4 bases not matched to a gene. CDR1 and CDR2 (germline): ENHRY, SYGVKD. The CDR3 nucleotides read TGTGCCATCAGTGCCCCGGGACAGGGGTACAATGAGCAGTTCTTC. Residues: CAISAPGQGYNEQFF.

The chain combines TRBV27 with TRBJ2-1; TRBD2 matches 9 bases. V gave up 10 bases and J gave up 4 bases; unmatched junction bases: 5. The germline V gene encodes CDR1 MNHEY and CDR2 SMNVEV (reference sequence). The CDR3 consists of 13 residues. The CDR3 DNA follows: TGTGCCATCCATAGCGGGAGATACAATGAGCAGTTCTTC. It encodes CAIHSGRYNEQFF.

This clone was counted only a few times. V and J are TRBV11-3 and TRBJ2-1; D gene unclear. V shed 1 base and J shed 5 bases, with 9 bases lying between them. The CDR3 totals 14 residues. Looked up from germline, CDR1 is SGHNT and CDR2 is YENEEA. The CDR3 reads CASSLAHRNNEQFF. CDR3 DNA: TGTGCCAGCAGCTTAGCACACAGAAACAATGAGCAGTTCTTC.